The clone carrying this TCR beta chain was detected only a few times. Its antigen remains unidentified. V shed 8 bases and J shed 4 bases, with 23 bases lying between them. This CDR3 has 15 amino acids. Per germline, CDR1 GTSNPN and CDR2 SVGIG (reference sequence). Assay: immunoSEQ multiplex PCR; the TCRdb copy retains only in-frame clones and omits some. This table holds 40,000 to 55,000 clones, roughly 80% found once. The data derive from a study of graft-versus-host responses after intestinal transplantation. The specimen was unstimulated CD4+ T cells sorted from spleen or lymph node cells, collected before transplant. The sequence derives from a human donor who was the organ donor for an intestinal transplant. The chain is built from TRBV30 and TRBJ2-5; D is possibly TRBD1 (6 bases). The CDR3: CALLSPGAGRETQYF. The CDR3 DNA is TGTGCCCTTCTTTCGCCAGGGGCGGGCCGAGAGACCCAGTACTTC.